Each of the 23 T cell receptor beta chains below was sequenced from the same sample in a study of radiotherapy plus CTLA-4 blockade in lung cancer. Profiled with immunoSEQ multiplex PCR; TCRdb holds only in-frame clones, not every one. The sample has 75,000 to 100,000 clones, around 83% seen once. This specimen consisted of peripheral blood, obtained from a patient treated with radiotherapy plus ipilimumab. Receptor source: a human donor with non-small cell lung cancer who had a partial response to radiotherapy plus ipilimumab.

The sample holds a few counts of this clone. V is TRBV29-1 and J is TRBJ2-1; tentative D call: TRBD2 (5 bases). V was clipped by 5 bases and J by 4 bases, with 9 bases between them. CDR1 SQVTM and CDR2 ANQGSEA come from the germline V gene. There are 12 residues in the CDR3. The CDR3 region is CSVRGWYNEQFF. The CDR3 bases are TGCAGCGTTCGGGGTTGGTACAATGAGCAGTTCTTC.

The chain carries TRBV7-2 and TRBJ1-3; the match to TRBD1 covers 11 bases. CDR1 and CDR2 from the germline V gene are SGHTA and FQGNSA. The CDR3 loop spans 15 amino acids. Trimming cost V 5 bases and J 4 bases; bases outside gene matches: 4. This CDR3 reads CASSHGQGAGNTIYF. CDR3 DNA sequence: TGTGCCAGCAGCCACGGACAGGGGGCCGGAAACACCATATATTTT.

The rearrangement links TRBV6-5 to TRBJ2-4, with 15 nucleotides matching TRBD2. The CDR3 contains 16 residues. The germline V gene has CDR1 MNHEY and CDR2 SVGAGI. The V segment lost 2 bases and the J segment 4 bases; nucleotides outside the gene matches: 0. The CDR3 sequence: CASSYGTSGGKNIQYF. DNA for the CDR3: TGTGCCAGCAGTTACGGGACTAGCGGGGGGAAAAACATTCAGTACTTC.

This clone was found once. The CDR3 reads CASNRDRGLVLTF. The CDR3 DNA reads as TGTGCCAGTAACAGGGACAGGGGCCTGGTCCTGACTTTC. The chain uses TRBV19 and TRBJ2-6, with 10 nucleotides matching TRBD1. CDR1 LNHDA and CDR2 SQIVND come from the germline V gene (reference sequence). CDR3 length equals 13 residues. V shed 7 bases and J 13 bases; nucleotides not matched to a gene: 7. Full variable domain (outside the CDR3, taken from reference TRBV19 and TRBJ2-6): DGGITQSPKYLFRKEGQNVTLSCEQNLNHDAMYWYRQDPGQGLRLIYYSQIVNDFQKGDIAEGYSVSREKKESFPLTVTSAQKNPTAFYLCASNRDRGLVLTFGAGSRLTVL.

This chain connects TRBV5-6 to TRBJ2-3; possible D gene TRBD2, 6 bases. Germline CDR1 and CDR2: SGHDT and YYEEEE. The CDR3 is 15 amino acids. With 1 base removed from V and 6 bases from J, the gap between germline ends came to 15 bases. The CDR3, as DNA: TGTGCCAGCAGCTTGCGGGACTCCGGACTGGATACGCAGTATTTT. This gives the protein CASSLRDSGLDTQYF.

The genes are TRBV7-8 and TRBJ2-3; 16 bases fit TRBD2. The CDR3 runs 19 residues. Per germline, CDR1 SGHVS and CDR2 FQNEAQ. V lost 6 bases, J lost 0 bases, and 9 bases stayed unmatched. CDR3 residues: CASRRSGTSGRGSTDTQYF. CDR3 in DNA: TGTGCCAGCAGGAGATCCGGGACTAGCGGGAGGGGGAGCACAGATACGCAGTATTTT. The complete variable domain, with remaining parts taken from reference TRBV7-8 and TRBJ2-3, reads GAGVSQSPRYKVAKRGQDVALRCDPISGHVSLFWYQQALGQGPEFLTYFQNEAQLDKSGLPSDRFFAERPEGSVSTLKIQRTQQEDSAVYLCASRRSGTSGRGSTDTQYFGPGTRLTVL.

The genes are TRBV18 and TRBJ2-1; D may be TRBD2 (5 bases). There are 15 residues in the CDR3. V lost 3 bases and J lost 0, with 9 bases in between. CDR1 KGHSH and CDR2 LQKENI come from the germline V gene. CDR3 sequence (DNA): TGTGCCAGCTCACCGAGCGGAGACTCCTACAATGAGCAGTTCTTC. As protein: CASSPSGDSYNEQFF.

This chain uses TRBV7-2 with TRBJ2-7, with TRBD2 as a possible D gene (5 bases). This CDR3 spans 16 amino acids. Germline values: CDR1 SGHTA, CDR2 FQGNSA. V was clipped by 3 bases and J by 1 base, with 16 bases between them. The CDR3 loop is CASSLGLGETSYEQYF. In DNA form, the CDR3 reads TGTGCCAGCAGCTTGGGCCTCGGGGAAACTTCCTACGAGCAGTACTTC.

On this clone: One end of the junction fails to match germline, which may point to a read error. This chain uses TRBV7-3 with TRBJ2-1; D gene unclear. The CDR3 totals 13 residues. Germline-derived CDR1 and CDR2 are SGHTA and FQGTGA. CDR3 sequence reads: CASSLTSSNEQFF. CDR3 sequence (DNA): TGTGCCAGCAGCTTGACATCCTCCAATGAGCAGTTCTTC.

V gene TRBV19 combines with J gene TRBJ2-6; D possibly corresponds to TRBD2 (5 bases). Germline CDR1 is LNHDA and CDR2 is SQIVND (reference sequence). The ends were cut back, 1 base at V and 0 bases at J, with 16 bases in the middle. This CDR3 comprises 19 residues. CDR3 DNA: TGTGCCAGTAGTATAGTCGCGGGTGCTATTACCTCTGGGGCCAACGTCCTGACTTTC. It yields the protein CASSIVAGAITSGANVLTF.

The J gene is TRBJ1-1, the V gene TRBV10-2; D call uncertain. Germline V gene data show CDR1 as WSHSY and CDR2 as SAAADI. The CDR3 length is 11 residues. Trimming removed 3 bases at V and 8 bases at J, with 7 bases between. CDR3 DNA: TGCGCCAGCAGTGATGGGAGGGAAGCTTTCTTT. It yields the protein CASSDGREAFF.

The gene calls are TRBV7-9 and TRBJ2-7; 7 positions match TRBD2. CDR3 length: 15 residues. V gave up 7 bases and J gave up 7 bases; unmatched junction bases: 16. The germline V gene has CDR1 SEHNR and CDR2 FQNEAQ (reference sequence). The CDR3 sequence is CASTSRGLAASEQYF. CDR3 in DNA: TGTGCCAGCACCTCCAGAGGTCTAGCGGCCTCTGAGCAGTACTTC.

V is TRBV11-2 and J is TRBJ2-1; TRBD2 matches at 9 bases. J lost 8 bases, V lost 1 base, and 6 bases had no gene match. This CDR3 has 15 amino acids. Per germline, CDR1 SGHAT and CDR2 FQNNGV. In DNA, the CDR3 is TGTGCCAGCAGCTTAGTAGCGGGAGATGTCTATGAGCAGTTCTTC. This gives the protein CASSLVAGDVYEQFF.

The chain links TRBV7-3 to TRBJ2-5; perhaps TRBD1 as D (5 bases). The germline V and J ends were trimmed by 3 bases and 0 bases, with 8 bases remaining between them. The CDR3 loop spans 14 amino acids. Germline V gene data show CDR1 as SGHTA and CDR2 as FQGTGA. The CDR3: CASSFTGHQETQYF. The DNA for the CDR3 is TGTGCCAGCAGCTTTACAGGTCACCAAGAGACCCAGTACTTC.

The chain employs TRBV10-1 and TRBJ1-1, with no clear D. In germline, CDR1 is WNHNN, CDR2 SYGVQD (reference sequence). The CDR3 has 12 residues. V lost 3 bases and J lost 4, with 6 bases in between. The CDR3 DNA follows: TGCGCCAGCAGTGACTCCTTCACTGAAGCTTTCTTT. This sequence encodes CASSDSFTEAFF.

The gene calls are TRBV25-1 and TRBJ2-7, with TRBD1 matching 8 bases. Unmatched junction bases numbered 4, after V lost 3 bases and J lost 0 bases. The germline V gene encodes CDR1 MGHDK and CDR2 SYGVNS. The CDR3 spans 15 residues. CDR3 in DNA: TGTGCCAGCAGTGAGGGACAGGTTGACTCCTACGAGCAGTACTTC. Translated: CASSEGQVDSYEQYF.

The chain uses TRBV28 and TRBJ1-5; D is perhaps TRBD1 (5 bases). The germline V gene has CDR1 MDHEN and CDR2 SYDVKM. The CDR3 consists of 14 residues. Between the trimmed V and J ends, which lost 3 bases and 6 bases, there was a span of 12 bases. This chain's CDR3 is CASSLAGNAQPQHF. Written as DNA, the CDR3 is TGTGCCAGCAGTTTGGCAGGGAACGCTCAGCCCCAGCATTTT.

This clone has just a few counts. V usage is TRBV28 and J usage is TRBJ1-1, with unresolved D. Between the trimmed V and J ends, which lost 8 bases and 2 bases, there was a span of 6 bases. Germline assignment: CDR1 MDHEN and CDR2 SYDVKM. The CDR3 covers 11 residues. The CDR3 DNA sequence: TGTGCCAGCTTAGTTAACACTGAAGCTTTCTTT. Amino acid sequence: CASLVNTEAFF.

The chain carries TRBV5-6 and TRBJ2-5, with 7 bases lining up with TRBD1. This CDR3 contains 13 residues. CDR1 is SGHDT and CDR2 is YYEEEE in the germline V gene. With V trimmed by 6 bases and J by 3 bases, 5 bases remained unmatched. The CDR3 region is CASTRGTEETQYF. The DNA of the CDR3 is TGTGCCAGCACCCGAGGGACAGAAGAGACCCAGTACTTC. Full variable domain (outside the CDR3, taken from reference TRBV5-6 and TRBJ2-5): DAGVTQSPTHLIKTRGQQVTLRCSPKSGHDTVSWYQQALGQGPQFIFQYYEEEERQRGNFPDRFSGHQFPNYSSELNVNALLLGDSALYLCASTRGTEETQYFGPGTRLLVL.

CDR3 bases: TGTGCCAGCAGATCAGGGGCAGGGCGGTACGAGCAGTACTTC. Translated, it gives CASRSGAGRYEQYF. V is TRBV2 and J is TRBJ2-7; D perhaps matches TRBD1 (6 bases). Trimming shortened V by 6 bases and J by 4 bases, and 16 bases separated the two germline ends. In germline, CDR1 is SNHLY, CDR2 FYNNEI. The length of the CDR3 is 14 residues. Filled out from reference TRBV2 and TRBJ2-7, the complete variable domain reads EPEVTQTPSHQVTQMGQEVILRCVPISNHLYFYWYRQILGQKVEFLVSFYNNEISEKSEIFDDQFSVERPDGSNFTLKIRSTKLEDSAMYFCASRSGAGRYEQYFGPGTRLTVT.

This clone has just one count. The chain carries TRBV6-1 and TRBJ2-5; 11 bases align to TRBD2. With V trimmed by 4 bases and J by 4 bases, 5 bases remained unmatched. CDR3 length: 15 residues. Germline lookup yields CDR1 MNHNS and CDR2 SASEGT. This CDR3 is CASSVGLADSETQYF. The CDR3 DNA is TGTGCCAGCAGTGTGGGACTAGCGGACTCAGAGACCCAGTACTTC.

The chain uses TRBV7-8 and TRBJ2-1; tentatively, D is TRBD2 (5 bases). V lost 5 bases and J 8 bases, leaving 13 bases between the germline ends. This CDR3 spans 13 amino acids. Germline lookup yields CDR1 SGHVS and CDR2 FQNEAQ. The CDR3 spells CASSPPWGDEQFF. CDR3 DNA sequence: TGTGCCAGCAGCCCCCCCTGGGGAGATGAGCAGTTCTTC.

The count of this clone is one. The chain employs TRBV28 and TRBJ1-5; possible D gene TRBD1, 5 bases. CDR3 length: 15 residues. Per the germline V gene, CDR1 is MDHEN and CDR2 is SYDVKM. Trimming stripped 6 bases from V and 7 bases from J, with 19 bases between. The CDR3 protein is CASRGPGPGRQPQHF. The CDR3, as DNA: TGTGCCAGCAGAGGACCGGGACCCGGGAGGCAGCCCCAGCATTTT.